The 21 T cell receptor beta chains presented below share a single source sample, sequenced in a study of Graves' ophthalmopathy and Graves' hyperthyroidism. TCR beta CDR3 amplification used RNA transcripts. The first round was an RT-PCR with HTBI primers, and the second round was a multiplex PCR. TCRdb passed the multiplex PCR reads through MiXCR, listing each CDR3 protein once. The table shows hundreds of thousands of distinct CDR3 sequences, with 15% occurring only once. Sequencing used peripheral blood. All receptors derive from a young woman with stable Graves' hyperthyroidism.

This clonotype was seen repeatedly, ten times or more. The CDR3, as DNA: TGTGCCAGCAGTTTGCGTACGGTCACTGAAGCTTTCTTT. Protein product: CASSLRTVTEAFF. V usage is TRBV12-3 or TRBV12-4 and J usage is TRBJ1-1; D remains ambiguous. The CDR3 runs 13 residues. Trimming left V 3 bases short and J 4 bases short, with 9 bases between.

This clonotype was observed many times. V usage is TRBV11-2 and J usage is TRBJ1-1; TRBD1 is a possible D gene (5 bases). The germline CDR1 and CDR2 sequences are SGHAT and FQNNGV. The CDR3 is 14 amino acids. V gave up 5 bases and J gave up 0 bases, with 10 bases separating them. For the CDR3, the DNA is TGTGCCAGCAGCCGAGGGGCAGTGAACACTGAAGCTTTCTTT. As protein: CASSRGAVNTEAFF.

This chain uses TRBV4-2 with TRBJ1-2; TRBD1 is a possible D gene (5 bases). The CDR3 has 15 amino acids. Trimming pared 4 bases from V and 8 bases from J, leaving 20 bases between. Germline V CDR1 and CDR2: LGHNA, YNFKEQ. CDR3 in DNA: TGTGCCAGCAGCCCAAGTCCGGGAGGGGAATGGGGCTACACCTTC. Translation: CASSPSPGGEWGYTF.

This clonotype was observed many times. CDR3 amino acids: CASSSTGPLGYGYTF. The CDR3 nucleotides read TGTGCCAGTAGTTCCACCGGGCCCCTTGGCTATGGCTACACCTTC. The chain uses TRBV19 and TRBJ1-2; D gene uncertain. The germline gives CDR1 LNHDA, CDR2 SQIVND (reference sequence). This CDR3 contains 15 residues. V lost 5 bases to trimming and J lost 4 bases, with 17 bases between them.

This clonotype was seen ten or more times. The V gene is TRBV6-4, the J gene TRBJ1-2, with D possibly being TRBD1 (6 bases). Trimming removed 3 bases at V and 7 bases at J, with 9 bases between. CDR3 size: 12 residues. Germline V gene data show CDR1 as MRHNA and CDR2 as SNTAGT. The CDR3 sequence: CASSEQGPGYTF. CDR3 DNA: TGTGCCAGCAGTGAACAGGGCCCTGGCTACACCTTC.

The chain employs TRBV5-1 and TRBJ2-7; the D is unclear. Per germline, CDR1 SGHRS and CDR2 YFSETQ. V was clipped by 3 bases and J by 6 bases, with 16 bases between them. The CDR3 is made up of 14 amino acids. This CDR3 reads CASSSAVGKGEQYF. CDR3 coding DNA: TGCGCCAGCAGCTCCGCGGTAGGGAAGGGCGAGCAGTACTTC. The entire variable domain, with the rest obtained from reference TRBV5-1 and TRBJ2-7, is as follows: KAGVTQTPRYLIKTRGQQVTLSCSPISGHRSVSWYQQTPGQGLQFLFEYFSETQRNKGNFPGRFSGRQFSNSRSEMNVSTLELGDSALYLCASSSAVGKGEQYFGPGTRLTVT.

This clonotype was picked up many times. This chain connects TRBV7-8 to TRBJ2-5; D is uncertain. Trimming left V 4 bases short and J 3 bases short, with 21 bases between. Germline V gives CDR1 SGHVS, CDR2 FQNEAQ. This CDR3 is built from 17 residues. CDR3 sequence: CASSSPIDRYYEETQYF. The CDR3 bases are TGTGCCAGCAGCTCTCCGATCGATAGGTACTACGAAGAGACCCAGTACTTC.

This clonotype was observed at least ten times. V usage is TRBV12-5 and J usage is TRBJ1-1; D gene unclear. The CDR3 totals 11 residues. Germline V gene lookup returns CDR1 LGHNT and CDR2 FRNRAP. V shed 1 base and J shed 10 bases, with 7 bases lying between them. The CDR3 DNA reads as TGTGCTAGTGGTTTGGGCCTTATAGCTTTCTTT. The encoded protein is CASGLGLIAFF.

This clonotype was counted at least ten times. As DNA, the CDR3 is TGTGCCAGCAGCGTCCGGGACAGGGAGAACACTGAAGCTTTCTTT. This gives the protein CASSVRDRENTEAFF. The V call is TRBV9, the J call TRBJ1-1, with TRBD1 identical over 9 bases. The CDR3 sequence is 15 residues long. V trimming: 2 bases; J trimming: 1 base; junction bases outside the gene matches: 3. Germline CDR1 is SGDLS and CDR2 is YYNGEE.

This clonotype was recorded many times. J is TRBJ1-1 and V is TRBV24-1; D uncertain. This CDR3 is 13 amino acids long. V lost 1 base to trimming and J lost 2 bases, with 4 bases between them. Germline V gives CDR1 KGHDR, CDR2 SFDVKD. As DNA, the CDR3 is TGTGCCACCAGTGATTTCCCTAACACTGAAGCTTTCTTT. It translates to CATSDFPNTEAFF.

V is TRBV12-3 or TRBV12-4 and J is TRBJ2-7; unclear D gene. The CDR3 has 12 residues. Trimming pared 1 base from V and 5 bases from J, leaving 6 bases between. CDR3 residues: CASSLGYDEQYF. As DNA, the CDR3 is TGTGCCAGCAGTTTAGGGTACGACGAGCAGTACTTC.

This clonotype was seen many times. This sequence joins TRBV6-5 and TRBJ1-5; 7 bases align to TRBD1. The V gene's germline CDR1 is MNHEY and CDR2 SVGAGI. The CDR3 length is 15 residues. Unmatched junction bases numbered 5, after V lost 0 bases and J lost 6 bases. The CDR3 nucleotides are TGTGCCAGCAGTTACTCAGGGGGCGGGGGTCAGCCCCAGCATTTT. Translation: CASSYSGGGGQPQHF.

This clonotype showed up many times. The chain joins TRBV29-1 to TRBJ1-2; no definite D call. The CDR3 runs to 12 residues. In germline, CDR1 is SQVTM, CDR2 ANQGSEA. The ends were cut back, 4 bases at V and 2 bases at J, with 8 bases in the middle. CDR3 nucleotide sequence: TGCAGCGTTGTCGTCACCAACTATGGCTACACCTTC. It encodes CSVVVTNYGYTF.

The V and J genes are TRBV28 and TRBJ1-6; the D is unclear. Germline V lookup: CDR1 MDHEN, CDR2 SYDVKM. The CDR3 has 15 residues. V dropped 6 bases and J dropped 10 bases, with 19 bases sitting between them. In nucleotides, the CDR3 is TGTGCCAGCAGCCCCCTCGGACGTCCCCACTCACCCCTCCACTTT. Its translation: CASSPLGRPHSPLHF.

This clonotype was observed at least ten times. V usage is TRBV7-2 and J usage is TRBJ2-5; D remains unclear. This CDR3 region has 14 residues. Germline CDR1 and CDR2: SGHTA and FQGNSA. Trimming pared 1 base from V and 2 bases from J, leaving 8 bases between. For the CDR3, the DNA is TGTGCCAGCAGCTTAGAAGTGAGTCAAGAGACCCAGTACTTC. Translating gives CASSLEVSQETQYF.

This clonotype was found many times. The CDR3 here is CASRQPGQGVGTEAFF. DNA of the CDR3: TGCGCCAGCAGGCAACCGGGACAGGGGGTTGGAACTGAAGCTTTCTTT. This sequence joins TRBV4-1 and TRBJ1-1; 11 positions match TRBD1. Germline CDR1 is MGHRA and CDR2 is YSYEKL. This CDR3 has 16 residues. J lost 5 bases, V lost 6 bases, and 11 bases had no gene match.

In its sample, this clonotype was seen a few times. V and J are TRBV10-3 and TRBJ2-5; D remains unclear. This CDR3 has 13 amino acids. CDR1 and CDR2 (germline): ENHRY, SYGVKD. The V and J ends lost 7 bases and 3 bases respectively, with 12 bases between them. Here the CDR3 reads CAIKGISEETQYF. CDR3 sequence (DNA): TGTGCCATCAAAGGGATTTCCGAAGAGACCCAGTACTTC.

This clonotype was picked up many times. The chain couples TRBV19 to TRBJ1-5, with 7 bases fitting TRBD1. V lost 7 bases to trimming and J lost 2 bases; unmatched junction nucleotides: 11. CDR3 length: 16 residues. Germline CDR1 reads LNHDA; CDR2 reads SQIVND (reference sequence). CDR3 DNA sequence: TGTGCCAGTACCTCAAGCGGGGGACAGTGCAATCAGCCCCAGCATTTT. This codes for CASTSSGGQCNQPQHF.

This clonotype was observed at least ten times. The J gene is TRBJ1-5, the V gene TRBV19; 7 positions agree with TRBD1. Germline-derived CDR1 and CDR2 are LNHDA and SQIVND (reference sequence). V trimming: 6 bases; J trimming: 2 bases; junction bases outside the gene matches: 7. The CDR3 spans 15 residues. The CDR3 bases are TGTGCCAGTAGAAACAGGGGCGAGCGCAATCAGCCCCAGCATTTT. Protein: CASRNRGERNQPQHF.

This clonotype has ten or more counts. The rearrangement uses TRBV5-1 and TRBJ1-2; D possibly corresponds to TRBD1 (6 bases). Trimming cost V 3 bases and J 9 bases, with 15 bases left between them. The CDR3 extends over 13 amino acids. Germline loops: CDR1 SGHRS, CDR2 YFSETQ. This CDR3 reads CASSSPDRQSYTF. In nucleotides, the CDR3 is TGCGCCAGCAGCTCCCCTGACAGGCAGAGCTACACCTTC.

This clonotype was observed at least ten times. The chain recombines TRBV7-2 with TRBJ1-5; D possibly corresponds to TRBD1 (5 bases). Germline V lookup: CDR1 SGHTA, CDR2 FQGNSA. The CDR3 spans 13 residues. The germline V and J ends were trimmed by 1 base and 9 bases, with 10 bases remaining between them. The CDR3 region is CASSLGGVRPQHF. The CDR3 region has the DNA TGTGCCAGCAGCTTAGGGGGGGTAAGGCCCCAGCATTTT.